Included here is one TCR beta chain sequence, with context. Its antigen is unidentified. This record belongs to a study of T cell repertoires in cytomegalovirus infection. Study-wide context: Indications of both CMV infection and matching HLA type were provided by public TCR beta signatures.

The study's findings and limits: CMV carriers having the relevant HLA were flagged by cumulative public TCR beta family frequency. The ex vivo response showed dominance by HLA-C-restricted CMV-specific TCR beta clonotypes.

TCRdb reprocessed the reads with MiXCR, giving one entry per CDR3 protein. The table has over 150,000 distinct CDR3 sequences, 17% seen once. Looked up from germline, CDR1 is SQVTM and CDR2 is ANQGSEA. With 7 bases clipped from V and 6 bases from J, the junction kept 11 bases outside the gene matches. CDR3 length: 14 amino acids. The sample consisted of CD8+ T cells from PBMCs. This receptor was obtained from a human donor in good health (CMV status not recorded). Some clones in this sample may be carry-over from other donors' samples. This chain links TRBV29-1 with TRBJ2-1; 8 bases fit TRBD1. CDR3 coding DNA: TGCAGCGCTGAGCCCAGGGGGCGTCTCAATGAGCAGTTCTTC. Amino acids: CSAEPRGRLNEQFF.